This entry lists 31 T cell receptor beta chains sequenced from one sample in a study of OX40 agonist ivuxolimab in advanced cancers. The protocol was immunoSEQ multiplex PCR, while the TCRdb copy is restricted to in-frame clones and leaves out a portion. The sample lists roughly 17,000 clones, roughly 73% seen once, with 25% to 35% in the top ten. This specimen consisted of CD4+ or CD8+ T cells sorted from blood, obtained in a trial of the OX40 agonist ivuxolimab. These receptors all come from an adult with an advanced solid tumor such as melanoma, head and neck, liver or kidney cancer.

This clone was picked up one time. The chain joins TRBV27 to TRBJ2-7; 9 nucleotides line up with TRBD1. With V trimmed by 4 bases and J by 6 bases, 10 bases remained unmatched. Per germline, CDR1 MNHEY and CDR2 SMNVEV (reference sequence). CDR3 length: 15 residues. Written as DNA, the CDR3 is TGTGCCAGCAGTTCCGTCGGGACAGGGATCCTCGAGCAGTACTTC. This encodes CASSSVGTGILEQYF.

The chain links TRBV19 to TRBJ2-7, with 11 nucleotides matching TRBD2. The length of the CDR3 is 15 residues. Trimming took 4 bases from V and 3 from J; bases not matched to a gene: 5. CDR1 is LNHDA, CDR2 SQIVND, per germline (reference sequence). The CDR3 nucleotides are TGTGCCAGTAGTACCCGACTAGCGGGGATCTACGAGCAGTACTTC. It translates to CASSTRLAGIYEQYF. Together with reference TRBV19 and TRBJ2-7, the CDR3 gives the full variable domain: DGGITQSPKYLFRKEGQNVTLSCEQNLNHDAMYWYRQDPGQGLRLIYYSQIVNDFQKGDIAEGYSVSREKKESFPLTVTSAQKNPTAFYLCASSTRLAGIYEQYFGPGTRLTVT.

This chain links TRBV9 with TRBJ2-5, with 7 bases that match TRBD1. CDR3 length equals 14 residues. After removal of 3 bases from V and 5 bases from J, the junction contained 7 bases not matched to a gene. Looked up from germline, CDR1 is SGDLS and CDR2 is YYNGEE. The CDR3 is CASSATTGVETQYF. DNA of the CDR3: TGTGCCAGCAGCGCTACCACAGGGGTCGAGACCCAGTACTTC. The variable domain in full, completed from reference TRBV9 and TRBJ2-5, reads DSGVTQTPKHLITATGQRVTLRCSPRSGDLSVYWYQQSLDQGLQFLIQYYNGEERAKGNILERFSAQQFPDLHSELNLSSLELGDSALYFCASSATTGVETQYFGPGTRLLVL.

V usage is TRBV19 and J usage is TRBJ1-5; D might be TRBD1 (5 bases). The germline CDR1 and CDR2 sequences are LNHDA and SQIVND (reference sequence). The CDR3 is made up of 14 amino acids. Trimming removed 4 bases at V and 3 bases at J, with 10 bases between. This CDR3 reads CASSKGDLNQPQHF. DNA for the CDR3: TGTGCCAGTAGTAAAGGGGACCTCAATCAGCCCCAGCATTTT.

This chain connects TRBV9 to TRBJ1-3; 7 positions match TRBD1. Looked up from germline, CDR1 is SGDLS and CDR2 is YYNGEE. This CDR3 is built from 17 residues. Losses at the gene ends were 2 bases for V and 3 bases for J; bases not matched to a gene: 11. CDR3 nucleotides: TGTGCCAGCAGCGTGGGGGACAGTTCCACTGTTGGAAACACCATATATTTT. Translating gives CASSVGDSSTVGNTIYF.

This clone is deemed medium-sized (0.01 to 0.1%). V usage is TRBV27 and J usage is TRBJ2-7, with D possibly matching TRBD2 (6 bases). Germline lookup yields CDR1 MNHEY and CDR2 SMNVEV (reference sequence). V dropped 2 bases and J dropped 6 bases, with 11 bases sitting between them. The CDR3 spans 13 residues. The CDR3: CASSLGGRSEQYF. Written as DNA, the CDR3 is TGTGCCAGCAGTTTAGGGGGGAGAAGCGAGCAGTACTTC.

The chain employs TRBV6-5 and TRBJ2-7; 7 bases map to TRBD1. V shed 0 bases and J 3 bases; nucleotides not matched to a gene: 8. This CDR3 contains 16 residues. Per the germline V gene, CDR1 is MNHEY and CDR2 is SVGAGI. This CDR3 reads CASSYSTGEHGYEQYF. In nucleotides, the CDR3 is TGTGCCAGCAGTTACTCAACAGGGGAACATGGCTACGAGCAGTACTTC.

The V gene is TRBV28, the J gene TRBJ2-1, with D perhaps assigned TRBD1 or TRBD2 (5 bases each). The CDR3 has 15 residues. Trimming cost V 10 bases and J 5 bases, with 21 bases left between them. Germline CDR1 reads MDHEN; CDR2 reads SYDVKM. CDR3 coding DNA: TGTGCCAATCGGAAAATCGGGCAGGGAGACAATGAGCAGTTCTTC. Translated: CANRKIGQGDNEQFF.

The chain links TRBV5-1 to TRBJ2-2; perhaps TRBD2 as D (5 bases). Germline V gene lookup returns CDR1 SGHRS and CDR2 YFSETQ. Trimming cost V 3 bases and J 4 bases, with 13 bases left between them. This CDR3 has 15 amino acids. The CDR3 here is CASSSDSILTGELFF. CDR3 sequence (DNA): TGCGCCAGCAGCTCGGACTCCATCCTCACCGGGGAGCTGTTTTTT.

This clone has a single count. The V and J genes are TRBV7-3 and TRBJ2-2; D unclear. V was pared by 5 bases and J by 0 bases, with 13 bases between. The CDR3 extends over 16 amino acids. From germline, CDR1 is SGHTA and CDR2 FQGTGA. The CDR3, as DNA: TGTGCCAGCAGCCAAGGGATCGGAGCGAACACCGGGGAGCTGTTTTTT. It encodes CASSQGIGANTGELFF.

V and J are TRBV9 and TRBJ1-1; no clear D. CDR3 length: 14 amino acids. Trimming took off 0 bases at V and 2 bases at J, with 8 bases between the two ends. Germline V gene sequence: CDR1 SGDLS, CDR2 YYNGEE. The CDR3 loop reads CASSVAQDNTEAFF. CDR3 in DNA: TGTGCCAGCAGCGTAGCGCAAGACAACACTGAAGCTTTCTTT. Using reference TRBV9 and TRBJ1-1 for the parts outside the CDR3, the full variable domain is DSGVTQTPKHLITATGQRVTLRCSPRSGDLSVYWYQQSLDQGLQFLIQYYNGEERAKGNILERFSAQQFPDLHSELNLSSLELGDSALYFCASSVAQDNTEAFFGQGTRLTVV.

CDR3 nucleotide sequence: TGTGCCAGCAGTGAAGCTTTAAGGAGGGCAGATACGCAGTATTTT. Its translation: CASSEALRRADTQYF. The genes are TRBV7-3 and TRBJ2-3; D is possibly TRBD2 (6 bases). Trimming stripped 6 bases from V and 4 bases from J, with 17 bases between. Germline CDR1 and CDR2: SGHTA and FQGTGA. The CDR3 is 15 residues long.

This chain uses TRBV27 with TRBJ1-3, with D possibly TRBD1 on 6 matching bases. V was trimmed by 2 bases and J by 0 bases, leaving 8 bases between them. The CDR3 is made up of 15 amino acids. Germline V gives CDR1 MNHEY, CDR2 SMNVEV (reference sequence). The CDR3 loop is CASSLGGSSGNTIYF. Here the CDR3 DNA reads TGTGCCAGCAGTTTAGGGGGCAGCTCTGGAAACACCATATATTTT.

This chain joins TRBV9 and TRBJ1-2, with D unresolved. The CDR3 runs to 11 residues. Trimming removed 3 bases from V and 1 base from J, with 1 base in between. Germline V gene sequence: CDR1 SGDLS, CDR2 YYNGEE. The CDR3 DNA reads as TGTGCCAGCAGCGATAACTATGGCTACACCTTC. Its protein product is CASSDNYGYTF.

This sequence joins TRBV7-9 and TRBJ1-6, with D perhaps matching TRBD1 (6 bases). Germline lookup yields CDR1 SEHNR and CDR2 FQNEAQ (reference sequence). The CDR3 is made up of 16 amino acids. V was cut by 7 bases and J by 5 bases, with 18 bases left in between. As DNA, the CDR3 is TGTGCCAGCAAAAAGGGGGTCGGGGGAGATAATTCACCCCTCCACTTT. This gives the protein CASKKGVGGDNSPLHF.

CDR3 loop: CASSYSTGANTEAFF. The CDR3 nucleotides read TGTGCCAGCAGTTACTCGACAGGGGCGAACACTGAAGCTTTCTTT. The genes are TRBV27 and TRBJ1-1; 8 bases fit TRBD1. Germline V CDR1 and CDR2: MNHEY, SMNVEV (reference sequence). This CDR3 spans 15 amino acids. Trimming removed 4 bases from V and 1 base from J; junction bases left unmatched: 5.

The chain recombines TRBV19 with TRBJ2-7, with TRBD1 identical over 9 bases. The J segment lost 4 bases and the V segment lost 2 bases, leaving 3 bases of the junction unmatched. Germline CDR1 LNHDA, CDR2 SQIVND (reference sequence). This CDR3 has 14 amino acids. CDR3 sequence (DNA): TGTGCCAGTAGTATAAGGGACAGGGAGTACGAGCAGTACTTC. Amino acid sequence: CASSIRDREYEQYF.

V is TRBV6-6 and J is TRBJ2-7; TRBD1 agrees at 7 bases. Looked up from germline, CDR1 is MNHNY and CDR2 is SVGAGI (reference sequence). CDR3 length: 14 amino acids. J lost 0 bases, V lost 6 bases, and 5 bases had no gene match. The CDR3 protein is CASSRQGSSYEQYF. CDR3 nucleotides: TGTGCCAGCAGCCGACAGGGATCCTCCTACGAGCAGTACTTC.

The CDR3, as DNA: TGTGCCAGCAGCTTTGAGGGGGGCCTAGAGCCCCAGCATTTT. Translating gives CASSFEGGLEPQHF. V is TRBV7-9 and J is TRBJ1-5; perhaps TRBD1 as D (6 bases). With 3 bases removed from V and 8 bases from J, the gap between germline ends came to 14 bases. Germline-derived CDR1 and CDR2 are SEHNR and FQNEAQ (reference sequence). CDR3 length equals 14 residues.

This clone turned up a few times. The chain joins TRBV7-8 to TRBJ2-5; the D call may be TRBD1 or TRBD2 (6 bases each). The CDR3 extends over 16 amino acids. Trimming pared 7 bases from V and 1 base from J, leaving 19 bases between. Per germline, CDR1 SGHVS and CDR2 FQNEAQ. The CDR3 coding sequence is TGTGCCAGCAACCCCTGGGGGGCGGGGACCCAAGAGACCCAGTACTTC. This sequence encodes CASNPWGAGTQETQYF. The full variable domain, with the rest looked up from reference TRBV7-8 and TRBJ2-5, is GAGVSQSPRYKVAKRGQDVALRCDPISGHVSLFWYQQALGQGPEFLTYFQNEAQLDKSGLPSDRFFAERPEGSVSTLKIQRTQQEDSAVYLCASNPWGAGTQETQYFGPGTRLLVL.

The V and J genes are TRBV28 and TRBJ2-7; possibly TRBD2 for D (6 bases). The CDR3 extends over 14 amino acids. The V gene's germline CDR1 is MDHEN and CDR2 SYDVKM. The V end lost 5 bases, the J end lost 3 bases, and 14 bases lay between the germline ends. Written as DNA, the CDR3 is TGTGCCAGCAGTGCCCGGGACTCCTTCTACGAGCAGTACTTC. Amino acids: CASSARDSFYEQYF.

The V call is TRBV10-2, the J call TRBJ2-5, with a possible D match to TRBD1 (6 bases). Germline V lookup: CDR1 WSHSY, CDR2 SAAADI. V was cut by 7 bases and J by 2 bases, with 20 bases left in between. The CDR3 has 16 residues. The CDR3 loop reads CASTRGGVAGQETQYF. In DNA form, the CDR3 reads TGCGCCAGCACCAGGGGTGGGGTGGCAGGACAAGAGACCCAGTACTTC.

The genes are TRBV11-2 and TRBJ2-7, with 10 bases identical to TRBD1. The CDR3 length is 15 residues. V was clipped by 6 bases and J by 3 bases; unmatched bases: 8. Germline assignment: CDR1 SGHAT and CDR2 FQNNGV. CDR3 sequence reads: CASSPDRGPYYEQYF. The CDR3 bases are TGTGCCAGCAGTCCCGACAGGGGGCCATACTACGAGCAGTACTTC.

The V and J genes are TRBV13 and TRBJ1-2; tentatively, D is TRBD1 (5 bases). The CDR3 totals 14 residues. Deletions cut 2 bases from V and 4 bases from J, with 11 bases between. Germline loops: CDR1 PRHDT, CDR2 FYEKMQ (reference sequence). Written as DNA, the CDR3 is TGTGCCAGCAGCTTACGGGGCGAGGGCTATGGCTACACCTTC. Protein sequence: CASSLRGEGYGYTF.

This chain links TRBV7-2 with TRBJ2-7; D is perhaps TRBD2 (5 bases). The CDR3 has 12 amino acids. Germline assignment: CDR1 SGHTA and CDR2 FQGNSA. V was shortened by 7 bases and J by 3 bases, with 10 bases between the two germline ends. CDR3 DNA: TGTGCCAGCACCACGGGGAGCTACGAGCAGTACTTC. Amino acid sequence: CASTTGSYEQYF.

This clone was picked up one time. This chain connects TRBV6-5 to TRBJ2-7, with 7 bases identical to TRBD1. Trimming cost V 0 bases and J 3 bases; bases outside gene matches: 5. The CDR3 sequence is 15 residues long. Germline assignment: CDR1 MNHEY and CDR2 SVGAGI. CDR3 in DNA: TGTGCCAGCAGTTACTCGACAGGGCCTTACTACGAGCAGTACTTC. Its protein product is CASSYSTGPYYEQYF.

V is TRBV9 and J is TRBJ1-2; 8 bases match TRBD1. The germline V gene encodes CDR1 SGDLS and CDR2 YYNGEE. The CDR3 extends over 16 amino acids. Trimming took 4 bases from V and 5 from J; bases not matched to a gene: 13. CDR3 DNA: TGTGCCAGCAGCAACACCAGATTGCAGGGGGCGTATGGCTACACCTTC. It codes for CASSNTRLQGAYGYTF.

This clone was seen only a few times. The chain joins TRBV15 to TRBJ2-1; possibly TRBD1 or TRBD2 for D (7 bases each). CDR1 is LNHNV, CDR2 YYDKDF, per germline (reference sequence). The CDR3 is 17 amino acids. V was cut by 0 bases and J by 5 bases, with 17 bases left in between. The CDR3 DNA reads as TGTGCCACCAGCAGAGATCGGAGGGGGCTAGCGGACAATGAGCAGTTCTTC. This sequence encodes CATSRDRRGLADNEQFF.

Here the CDR3 DNA reads TGTGCCAGCAGCCAAGATTTAGACAGAACCTACGAGCAGTACTTC. This codes for CASSQDLDRTYEQYF. The chain couples TRBV14 to TRBJ2-7; tentatively, D is TRBD1 (5 bases). The germline V and J ends were trimmed by 0 bases and 2 bases, with 11 bases remaining between them. There are 15 residues in the CDR3. Per germline, CDR1 SGHDN and CDR2 FVKESK. Full variable domain (remainder filled in from reference TRBV14 and TRBJ2-7): EAGVTQFPSHSVIEKGQTVTLRCDPISGHDNLYWYRRVMGKEIKFLLHFVKESKQDESGMPNNRFLAERTGGTYSTLKVQPAELEDSGVYFCASSQDLDRTYEQYFGPGTRLTVT.

The V gene is TRBV2, the J gene TRBJ2-7; a weak D match, TRBD1 (5 bases). With 2 bases removed from V and 5 bases from J, the gap between germline ends came to 10 bases. This CDR3 is 13 amino acids long. Germline V gives CDR1 SNHLY, CDR2 FYNNEI. CDR3 in amino acids: CASSESRAHEQYF. The CDR3 bases are TGTGCCAGCAGTGAAAGCAGGGCCCACGAGCAGTACTTC.

CDR3 region: CASSVGGRGYTF. The CDR3 DNA reads TGTGCCAGCAGTGTTGGGGGCCGGGGCTACACCTTC. This chain links TRBV2 with TRBJ1-2, with D perhaps matching TRBD1 (6 bases). V lost 4 bases, J lost 8 bases, and 11 bases lay in between. CDR3 length: 12 amino acids. Per germline, CDR1 SNHLY and CDR2 FYNNEI. Filled out from reference TRBV2 and TRBJ1-2, the complete variable domain reads EPEVTQTPSHQVTQMGQEVILRCVPISNHLYFYWYRQILGQKVEFLVSFYNNEISEKSEIFDDQFSVERPDGSNFTLKIRSTKLEDSAMYFCASSVGGRGYTFGSGTRLTVV.